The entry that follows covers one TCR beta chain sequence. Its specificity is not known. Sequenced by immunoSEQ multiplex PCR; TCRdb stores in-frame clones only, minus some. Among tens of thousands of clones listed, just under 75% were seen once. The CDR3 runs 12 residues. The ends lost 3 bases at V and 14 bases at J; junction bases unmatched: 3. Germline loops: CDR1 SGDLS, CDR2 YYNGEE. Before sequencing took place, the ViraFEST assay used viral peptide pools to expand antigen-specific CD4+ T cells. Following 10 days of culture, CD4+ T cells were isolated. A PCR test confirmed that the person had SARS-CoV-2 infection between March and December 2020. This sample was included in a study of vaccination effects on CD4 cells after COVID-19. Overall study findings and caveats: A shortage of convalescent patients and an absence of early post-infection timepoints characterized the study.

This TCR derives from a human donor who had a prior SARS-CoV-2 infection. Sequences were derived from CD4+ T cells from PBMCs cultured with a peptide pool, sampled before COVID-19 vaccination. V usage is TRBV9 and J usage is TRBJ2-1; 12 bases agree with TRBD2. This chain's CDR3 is CASSAASGREFF. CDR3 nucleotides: TGTGCCAGCAGCGCCGCTAGCGGGAGGGAGTTCTTC.